A single T cell receptor (beta chain) is shown here with its context. Its antigen remains unidentified. The data derive from a study of graft-versus-host responses after intestinal transplantation. Study summary: Each recipient received a multivisceral, liver-intestinal, or isolated intestinal graft. All of the recipients had induction that used anti-thymocyte globulin, then tacrolimus and steroids for around three years. Study-wide findings and caveats: Individuals carrying graft-donor T cell macrochimerism showed high graft-versus-host to host-versus-graft clonal ratios in allografts. Peak circulating GvH clone levels were associated with early post-transplant HvG declines.

Germline values: CDR1 ENHRY, CDR2 SYGVKD. The junction had 8 bases not matched to a gene; V was cut back by 6 bases and J by 5 bases. CDR3 length equals 15 residues. TCRdb's copy holds only in-frame clones and misses some; the assay was immunoSEQ multiplex PCR. This table holds over 65,000 clones, under 95% found once. Sample: unstimulated CD8+ T cells sorted from spleen or lymph node cells, taken before transplant. This TCR was sampled from a human donor who was the organ donor for an intestinal transplant. The chain uses TRBV10-3 and TRBJ2-3; 10 bases map to TRBD1. The CDR3 bases are TGTGCCATCAGAGCCGGGACAGGGGTGGGAGATACGCAGTATTTT. Its translation: CAIRAGTGVGDTQYF.